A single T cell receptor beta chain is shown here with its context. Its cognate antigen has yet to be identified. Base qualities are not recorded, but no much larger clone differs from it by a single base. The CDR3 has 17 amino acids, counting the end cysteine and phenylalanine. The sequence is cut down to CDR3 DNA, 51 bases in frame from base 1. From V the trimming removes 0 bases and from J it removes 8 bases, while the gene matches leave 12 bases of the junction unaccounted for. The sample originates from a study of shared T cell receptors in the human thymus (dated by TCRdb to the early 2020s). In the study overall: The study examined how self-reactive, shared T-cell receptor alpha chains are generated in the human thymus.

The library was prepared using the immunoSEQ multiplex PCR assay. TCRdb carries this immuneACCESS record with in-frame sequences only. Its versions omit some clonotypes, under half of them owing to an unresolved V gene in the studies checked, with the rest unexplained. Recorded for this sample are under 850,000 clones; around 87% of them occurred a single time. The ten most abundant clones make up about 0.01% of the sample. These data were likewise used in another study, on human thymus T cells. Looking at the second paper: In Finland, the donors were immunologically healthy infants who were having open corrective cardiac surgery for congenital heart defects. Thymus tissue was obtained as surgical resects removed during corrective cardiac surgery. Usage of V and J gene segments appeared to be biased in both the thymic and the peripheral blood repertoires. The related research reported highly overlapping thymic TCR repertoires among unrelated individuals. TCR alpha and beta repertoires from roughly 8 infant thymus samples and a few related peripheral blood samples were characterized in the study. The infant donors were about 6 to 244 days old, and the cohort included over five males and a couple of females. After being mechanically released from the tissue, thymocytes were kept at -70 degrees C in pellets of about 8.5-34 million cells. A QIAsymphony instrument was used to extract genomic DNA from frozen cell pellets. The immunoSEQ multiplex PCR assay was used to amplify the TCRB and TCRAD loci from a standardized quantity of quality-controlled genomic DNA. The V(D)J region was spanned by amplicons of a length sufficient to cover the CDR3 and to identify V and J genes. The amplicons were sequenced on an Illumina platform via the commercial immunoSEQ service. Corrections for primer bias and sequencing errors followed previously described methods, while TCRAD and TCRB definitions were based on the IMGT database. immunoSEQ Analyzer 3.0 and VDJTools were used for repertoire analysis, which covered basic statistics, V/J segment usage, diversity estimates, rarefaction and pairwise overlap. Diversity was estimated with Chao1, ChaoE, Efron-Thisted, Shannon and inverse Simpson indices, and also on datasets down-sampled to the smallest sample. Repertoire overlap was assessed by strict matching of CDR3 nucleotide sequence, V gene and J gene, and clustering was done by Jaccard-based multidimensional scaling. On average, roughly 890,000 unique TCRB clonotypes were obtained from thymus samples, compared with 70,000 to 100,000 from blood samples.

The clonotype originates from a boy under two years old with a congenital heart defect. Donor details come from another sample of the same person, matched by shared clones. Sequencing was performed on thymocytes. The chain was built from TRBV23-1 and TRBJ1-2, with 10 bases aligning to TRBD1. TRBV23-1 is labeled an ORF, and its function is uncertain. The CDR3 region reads CASSQSPRGQGELGYTF. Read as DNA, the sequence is TGCGCCAGCAGTCAATCACCCCGCGGACAGGGGGAATTGGGCTACACCTTC.